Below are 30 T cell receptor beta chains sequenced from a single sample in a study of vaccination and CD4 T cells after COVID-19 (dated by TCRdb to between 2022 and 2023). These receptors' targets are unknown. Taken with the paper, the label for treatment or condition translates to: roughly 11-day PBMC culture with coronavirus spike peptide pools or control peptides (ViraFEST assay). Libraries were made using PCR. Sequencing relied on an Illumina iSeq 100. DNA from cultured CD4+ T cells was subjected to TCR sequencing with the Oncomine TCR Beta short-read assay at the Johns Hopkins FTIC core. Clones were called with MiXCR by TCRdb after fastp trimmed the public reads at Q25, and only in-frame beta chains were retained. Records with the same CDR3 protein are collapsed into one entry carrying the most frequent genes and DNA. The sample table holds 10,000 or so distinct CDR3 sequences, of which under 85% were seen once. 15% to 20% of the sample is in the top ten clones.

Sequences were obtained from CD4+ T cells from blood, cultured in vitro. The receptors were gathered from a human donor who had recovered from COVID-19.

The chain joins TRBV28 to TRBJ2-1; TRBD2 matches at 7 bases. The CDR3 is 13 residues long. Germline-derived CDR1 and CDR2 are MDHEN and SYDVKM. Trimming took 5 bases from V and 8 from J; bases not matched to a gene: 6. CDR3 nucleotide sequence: TGTGCCAGCAGTAGGACTAGTTCCCATGAGCAGTTCTTC. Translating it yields CASSRTSSHEQFF.

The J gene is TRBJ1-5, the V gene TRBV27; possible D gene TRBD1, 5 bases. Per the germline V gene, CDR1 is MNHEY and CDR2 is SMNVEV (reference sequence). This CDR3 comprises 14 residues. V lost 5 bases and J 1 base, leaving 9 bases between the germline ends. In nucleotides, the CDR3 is TGTGCCAGCAGTGCCCGGGACAGCAATCAGCCCCAGCATTTT. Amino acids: CASSARDSNQPQHF.

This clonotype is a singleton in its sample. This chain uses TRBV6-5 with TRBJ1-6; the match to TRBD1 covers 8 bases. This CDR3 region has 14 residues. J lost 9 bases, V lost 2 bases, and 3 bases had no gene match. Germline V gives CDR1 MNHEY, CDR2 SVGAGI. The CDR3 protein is CASSYDRGSSPLHF. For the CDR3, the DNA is TGTGCCAGCAGTTACGACAGGGGTAGTTCACCCCTCCACTTT.

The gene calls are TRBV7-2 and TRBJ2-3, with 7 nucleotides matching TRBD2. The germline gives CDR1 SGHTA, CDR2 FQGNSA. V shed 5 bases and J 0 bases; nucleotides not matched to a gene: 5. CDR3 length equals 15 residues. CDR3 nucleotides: TGTGCCAGCAGCCGGGACTACACAAGCACAGATACGCAGTATTTT. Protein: CASSRDYTSTDTQYF.

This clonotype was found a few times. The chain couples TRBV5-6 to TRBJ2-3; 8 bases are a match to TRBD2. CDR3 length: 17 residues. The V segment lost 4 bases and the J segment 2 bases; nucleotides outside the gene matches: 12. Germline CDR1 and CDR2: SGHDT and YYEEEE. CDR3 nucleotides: TGTGCCAGCAGCGTTAGGGTATTAGCGGGGCTCACAGATACGCAGTATTTT. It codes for CASSVRVLAGLTDTQYF.

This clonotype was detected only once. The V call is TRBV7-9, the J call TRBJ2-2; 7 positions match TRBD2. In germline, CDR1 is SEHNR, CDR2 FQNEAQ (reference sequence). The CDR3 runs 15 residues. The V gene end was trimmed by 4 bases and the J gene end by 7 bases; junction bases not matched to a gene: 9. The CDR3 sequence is CASSYSGGVNGELFF. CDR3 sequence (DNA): TGTGCCAGCAGCTACTCGGGAGGTGTGAACGGGGAGCTGTTTTTT.

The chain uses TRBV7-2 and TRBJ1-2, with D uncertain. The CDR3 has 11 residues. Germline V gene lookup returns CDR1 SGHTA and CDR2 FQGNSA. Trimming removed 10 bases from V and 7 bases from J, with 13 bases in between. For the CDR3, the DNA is TGTGCCACCTACTATAACCTTGGCTACACCTTC. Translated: CATYYNLGYTF.

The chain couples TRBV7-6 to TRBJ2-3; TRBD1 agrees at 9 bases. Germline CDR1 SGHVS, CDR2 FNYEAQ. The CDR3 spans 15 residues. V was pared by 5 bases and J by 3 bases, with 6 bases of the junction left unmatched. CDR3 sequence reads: CASSTRTGATDTQYF. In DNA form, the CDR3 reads TGTGCCAGCAGCACTAGGACAGGGGCAACAGATACGCAGTATTTT.

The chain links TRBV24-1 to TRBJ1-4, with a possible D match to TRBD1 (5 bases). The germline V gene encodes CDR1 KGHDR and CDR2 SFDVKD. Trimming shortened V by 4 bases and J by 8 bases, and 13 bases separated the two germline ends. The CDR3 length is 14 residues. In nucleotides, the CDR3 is TGTGCCACCAGTGAATCAGGGCTTGGGGAAAAACTGTTTTTT. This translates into CATSESGLGEKLFF.

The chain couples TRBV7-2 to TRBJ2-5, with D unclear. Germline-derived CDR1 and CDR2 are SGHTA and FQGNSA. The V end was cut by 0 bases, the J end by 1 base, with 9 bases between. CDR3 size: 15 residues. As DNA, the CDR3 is TGTGCCAGCAGCTTAGCCCCAACGAGCCAAGAGACCCAGTACTTC. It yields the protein CASSLAPTSQETQYF.

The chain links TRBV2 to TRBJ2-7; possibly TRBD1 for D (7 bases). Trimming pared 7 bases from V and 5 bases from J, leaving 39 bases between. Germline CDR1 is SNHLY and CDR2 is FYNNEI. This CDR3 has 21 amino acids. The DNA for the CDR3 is TGTGCCAGCATCATCGGTGGCGGAGTTTGGGACTCAACAGGGGAGGTTGACGAGCAGTACTTC. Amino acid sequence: CASIIGGGVWDSTGEVDEQYF.

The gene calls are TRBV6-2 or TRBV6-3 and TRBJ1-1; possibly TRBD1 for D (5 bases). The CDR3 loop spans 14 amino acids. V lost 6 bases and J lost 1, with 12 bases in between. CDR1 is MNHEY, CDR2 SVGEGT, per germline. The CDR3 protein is CASRNNRPNTEAFF. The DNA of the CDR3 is TGTGCCAGCAGAAATAACAGGCCGAACACTGAAGCTTTCTTT.

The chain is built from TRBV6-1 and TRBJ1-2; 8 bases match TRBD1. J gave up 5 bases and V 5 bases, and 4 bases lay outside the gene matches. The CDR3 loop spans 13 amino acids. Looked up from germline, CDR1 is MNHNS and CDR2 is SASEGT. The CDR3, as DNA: TGTGCCAGCAGTCCGACAGGGGAGTATGGCTACACCTTC. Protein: CASSPTGEYGYTF.

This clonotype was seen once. For the CDR3, the DNA is TGCAGTGCAAGGGATGCCTTTCCAGATACGCAGTATTTT. It encodes CSARDAFPDTQYF. V and J are TRBV20-1 and TRBJ2-3; D gene ambiguous. The CDR3 consists of 13 residues. In germline, CDR1 is DFQATT, CDR2 SNEGSKA (reference sequence). Trimming removed 6 bases from V and 4 bases from J, with 14 bases in between.

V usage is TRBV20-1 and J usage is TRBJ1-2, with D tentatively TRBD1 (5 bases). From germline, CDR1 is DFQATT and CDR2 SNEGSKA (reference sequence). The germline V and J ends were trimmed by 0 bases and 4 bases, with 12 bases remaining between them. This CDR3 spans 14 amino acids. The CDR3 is CSARESTGPYGYTF. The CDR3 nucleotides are TGCAGTGCTAGAGAGTCTACAGGCCCCTATGGCTACACCTTC.

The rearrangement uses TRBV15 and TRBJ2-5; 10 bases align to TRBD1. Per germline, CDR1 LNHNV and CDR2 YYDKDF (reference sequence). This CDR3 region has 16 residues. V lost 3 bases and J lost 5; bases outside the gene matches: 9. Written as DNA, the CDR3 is TGTGCCACCAGCAGGCGGAGGACAGGGGGGCTTGAGACCCAGTACTTC. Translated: CATSRRRTGGLETQYF. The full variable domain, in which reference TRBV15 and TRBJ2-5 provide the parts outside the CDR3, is DAMVIQNPRYQVTQFGKPVTLSCSQTLNHNVMYWYQQKSSQAPKLLFHYYDKDFNNEADTPDNFQSRRPNTSFCFLDIRSPGLGDTAMYLCATSRRRTGGLETQYFGPGTRLLVL.

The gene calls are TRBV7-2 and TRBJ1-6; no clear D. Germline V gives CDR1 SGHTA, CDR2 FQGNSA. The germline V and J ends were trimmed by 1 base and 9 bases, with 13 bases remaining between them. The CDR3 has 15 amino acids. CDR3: CASSLVEGLRSPLHF. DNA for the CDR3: TGTGCCAGCAGCTTAGTTGAGGGTTTACGTTCACCCCTCCACTTT.

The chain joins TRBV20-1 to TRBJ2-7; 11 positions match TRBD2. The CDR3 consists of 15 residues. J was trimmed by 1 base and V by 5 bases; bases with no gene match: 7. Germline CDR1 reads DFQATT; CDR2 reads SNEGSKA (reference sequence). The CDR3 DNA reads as TGCAGTGCTCCAGCCGGGACTAGCGGATCCTACGAGCAGTACTTC. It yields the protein CSAPAGTSGSYEQYF.

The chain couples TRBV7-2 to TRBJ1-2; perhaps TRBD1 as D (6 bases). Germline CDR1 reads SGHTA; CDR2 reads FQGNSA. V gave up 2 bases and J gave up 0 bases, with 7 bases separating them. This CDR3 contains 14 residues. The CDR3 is CASSLRQANYGYTF. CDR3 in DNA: TGTGCCAGCAGCTTAAGACAGGCTAACTATGGCTACACCTTC. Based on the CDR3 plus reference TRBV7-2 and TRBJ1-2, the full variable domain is GAGVSQSPSNKVTEKGKDVELRCDPISGHTALYWYRQSLGQGLEFLIYFQGNSAPDKSGLPSDRFSAERTGGSVSTLTIQRTQQEDSAVYLCASSLRQANYGYTFGSGTRLTVV.

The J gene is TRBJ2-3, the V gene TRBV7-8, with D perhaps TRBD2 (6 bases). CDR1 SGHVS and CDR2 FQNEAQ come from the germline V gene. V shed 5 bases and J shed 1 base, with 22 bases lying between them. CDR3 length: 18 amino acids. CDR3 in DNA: TGTGCCAGCAGCCGGTTTGCCCCAATAGCGGATGGCACAGATACGCAGTATTTT. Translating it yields CASSRFAPIADGTDTQYF.

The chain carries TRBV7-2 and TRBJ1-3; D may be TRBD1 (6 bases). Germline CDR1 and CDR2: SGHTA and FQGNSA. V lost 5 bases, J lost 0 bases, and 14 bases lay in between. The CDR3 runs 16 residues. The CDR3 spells CASSPWTVSSGNTIYF. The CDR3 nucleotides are TGTGCCAGCAGCCCCTGGACAGTTTCCTCTGGAAACACCATATATTTT.

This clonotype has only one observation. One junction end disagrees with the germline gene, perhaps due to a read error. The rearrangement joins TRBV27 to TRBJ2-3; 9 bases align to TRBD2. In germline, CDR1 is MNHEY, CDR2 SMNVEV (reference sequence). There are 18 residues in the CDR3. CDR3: CASRAPRGRARSTDTQYF. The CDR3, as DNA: TGTGCCAGCAGGGCCCCACGCGGGAGGGCCAGGAGCACAGATACACAGTATTTT.

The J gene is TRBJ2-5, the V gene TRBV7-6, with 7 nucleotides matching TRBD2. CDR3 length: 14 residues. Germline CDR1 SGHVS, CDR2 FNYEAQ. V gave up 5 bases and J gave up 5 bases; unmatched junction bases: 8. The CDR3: CASSLYGGGETQYF. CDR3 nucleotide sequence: TGTGCCAGCAGCCTCTATGGGGGAGGGGAGACCCAGTACTTC.

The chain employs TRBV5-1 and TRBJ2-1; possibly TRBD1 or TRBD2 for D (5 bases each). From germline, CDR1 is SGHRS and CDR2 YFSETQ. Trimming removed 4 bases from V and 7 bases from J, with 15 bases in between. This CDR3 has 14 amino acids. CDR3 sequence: CASSIGTVGNEQFF. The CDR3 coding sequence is TGCGCCAGCAGCATCGGGACCGTGGGTAATGAGCAGTTCTTC.

CDR3 protein: CAVGLNQPQHF. The CDR3 nucleotides read TGTGCCGTGGGGCTTAATCAGCCCCAGCATTTT. This rearrangement joins TRBV6-1 to TRBJ1-5; weak D call: TRBD1 (5 bases). V was cut by 11 bases and J by 4 bases, with 9 bases left in between. The germline gives CDR1 MNHNS, CDR2 SASEGT. This CDR3 is built from 11 residues.

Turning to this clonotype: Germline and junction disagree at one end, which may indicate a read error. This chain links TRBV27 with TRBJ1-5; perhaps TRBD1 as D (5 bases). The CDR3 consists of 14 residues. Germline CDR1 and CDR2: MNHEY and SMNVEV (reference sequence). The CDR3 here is CASSFQGLYQPQHF. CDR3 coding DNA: TGTGCCAGCAGTTTCCAGGGTTTATATCAGCCTCAGCATTTT.

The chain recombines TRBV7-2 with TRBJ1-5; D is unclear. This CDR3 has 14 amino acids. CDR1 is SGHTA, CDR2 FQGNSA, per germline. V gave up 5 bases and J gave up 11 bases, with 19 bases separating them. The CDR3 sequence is CASSDTDGSLAQHF. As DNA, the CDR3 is TGTGCCAGCAGCGACACAGATGGCTCTCTCGCCCAGCATTTT.

CDR3 DNA: TGTGCCAGCAGTGAATCCGGGTACTATGGCTACACCTTC. Translation: CASSESGYYGYTF. The chain carries TRBV2 and TRBJ1-2; D is unresolved. Germline V lookup: CDR1 SNHLY, CDR2 FYNNEI. Trimming stripped 2 bases from V and 3 bases from J, with 7 bases between. The CDR3 is 13 amino acids.

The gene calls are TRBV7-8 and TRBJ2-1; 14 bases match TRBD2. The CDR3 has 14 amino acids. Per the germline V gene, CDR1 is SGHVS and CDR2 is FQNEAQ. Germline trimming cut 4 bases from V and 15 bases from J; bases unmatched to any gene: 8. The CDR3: CASSSPGLAGEGFF. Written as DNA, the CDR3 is TGTGCCAGCAGCTCCCCGGGACTAGCGGGAGAGGGGTTCTTC.

CDR3 region: CASSFAGQGVGQPQHF. CDR3 DNA sequence: TGTGCCAGCAGTTTCGCCGGACAGGGCGTCGGGCAGCCCCAGCATTTT. This sequence joins TRBV28 and TRBJ1-5, with TRBD1 matching 8 bases. The J segment lost 7 bases and the V segment lost 3 bases, leaving 11 bases of the junction unmatched. Germline CDR1 and CDR2: MDHEN and SYDVKM. This CDR3 comprises 16 residues.